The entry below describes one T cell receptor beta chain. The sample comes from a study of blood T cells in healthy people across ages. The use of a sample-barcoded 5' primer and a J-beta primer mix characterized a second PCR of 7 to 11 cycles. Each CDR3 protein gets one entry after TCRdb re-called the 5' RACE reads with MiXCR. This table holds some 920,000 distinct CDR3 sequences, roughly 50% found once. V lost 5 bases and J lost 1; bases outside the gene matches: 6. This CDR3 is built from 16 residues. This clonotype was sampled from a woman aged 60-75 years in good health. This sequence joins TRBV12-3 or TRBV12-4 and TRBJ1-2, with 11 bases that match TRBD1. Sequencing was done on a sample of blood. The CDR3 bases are TGTGCCAGCAGTCGGGACAGGGGGTGGGGTAACTATGGCTACACCTTC. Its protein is CASSRDRGWGNYGYTF.